The present TCR beta chain was sequenced within a study of blood T cells in healthy people across ages. Across the whole study: Using template switching, researchers captured about one barcoded beta molecule for each two T cells. Overall study results and limits: A roughly linear fall in TCR beta diversity per million T cells was seen with increasing age.

A note on this clonotype: The antigen remains undetermined.

The CDR3 has 15 amino acids. V lost 2 bases and J lost 3; bases outside the gene matches: 6. The germline V gene has CDR1 LGHDT and CDR2 YNNKEL (reference sequence). The second PCR ran roughly 7 to 12 cycles with a sample-barcoded 5' primer and J-beta primers. Every cDNA was tagged by a template-switch adaptor with 12 random nucleotides. Per sample, CDR3-containing paired-end reads numbered at least 2.5 million. TCRdb reanalysed the 5' RACE reads using MiXCR and keeps one entry per CDR3 protein. The profile shows about 580,000 distinct CDR3 sequences, around 50% of them singletons. This clonotype was obtained from an older man in good health. V usage is TRBV3-1 and J usage is TRBJ2-7, with 8 bases identical to TRBD2. Sequencing used blood. In DNA form, the CDR3 reads TGTGCCAGCAGCCAAACCGGACTAGCAAGCTACGAGCAGTACTTC. Protein sequence: CASSQTGLASYEQYF.